A selection of T cell receptor beta chains follows, all from one sample in a study of cytomegalovirus exposure and HLA in healthy donors. Clones were read by immunoSEQ multiplex PCR, and TCRdb kept only the in-frame ones, dropping some. The sample lists under 200,000 clones; around 73% were seen once. The sample consisted of PBMCs. Receptors were obtained from a man aged 55 to 70 in good health and CMV-seronegative. CDR3s include the opening cysteine and the closing phenylalanine or tryptophan. Fields, in order: V gene, J gene, D gene, clone size, CDR3 protein, CDR3 DNA. A D gene is named only where the DNA matches it firmly. Part of the rows lack a size; the others show once, few, many or a class for expanded clones.

TRBV7-2	TRBJ2-1	.	few	CASSPSVLLHNEQFF	TGTGCCAGCAGCCCCAGCGTTCTGCTGCACAATGAGCAGTTCTTC
TRBV4-3	TRBJ2-7	.	few	CASSQDYGSYEQYF	TGCGCCAGCAGCCAAGACTACGGCTCCTACGAGCAGTACTTC
TRBV27	TRBJ2-7	.	.	CASKSGGVTYEQYF	TGTGCCAGCAAGTCCGGCGGGGTAACCTACGAGCAGTACTTC
TRBV27	TRBJ2-7	.	few	CASSLTSSYEQYF	TGTGCCAGCAGTTTGACTAGCTCCTACGAGCAGTACTTC
TRBV5-1	TRBJ2-3	TRBD1	.	CASSLDGTGGADTQYF	TGCGCCAGCAGCTTGGACGGGACAGGGGGAGCAGATACGCAGTATTTT
TRBV7-2	TRBJ2-7	.	once	CASSLGDPSSYEQYF	TGTGCCAGCAGCTTAGGCGACCCTAGCTCCTACGAGCAGTACTTC
TRBV5-1	TRBJ1-6	TRBD1	.	CASSLVPGQGSSPLHF	TGCGCCAGCAGCTTGGTCCCGGGACAGGGGAGTTCACCCCTCCACTTT
TRBV29-1	TRBJ2-1	TRBD2	.	CSAQGAGGRYNEQFF	TGCAGCGCTCAAGGGGCGGGGGGCCGCTACAATGAGCAGTTCTTC
TRBV4-3	TRBJ2-7	.	.	CASSQAGDNGYEQYF	TGCGCCAGCAGCCAAGCCGGGGACAACGGATACGAGCAGTACTTC
TRBV29-1	TRBJ2-7	.	.	CSASLDYEQYF	TGCAGCGCCTCACTTGACTACGAGCAGTACTTC
TRBV30	TRBJ2-7	.	.	CAWSHANSYEQYF	TGTGCCTGGTCGCATGCAAATAGCTACGAGCAGTACTTC
TRBV30	TRBJ2-7	TRBD1	.	CAWSGTGGGYEQYF	TGTGCCTGGAGTGGAACAGGGGGCGGGTACGAGCAGTACTTC
TRBV27	TRBJ1-2	TRBD1	.	CASSLSPGQNYGYTF	TGTGCCAGCAGTTTATCCCCGGGACAGAACTATGGCTACACCTTC
TRBV5-1	TRBJ1-4	.	.	CASSEDSLSEKLFF	TGCGCCAGCAGCGAGGACAGTCTAAGTGAAAAACTGTTTTTT
TRBV6-4	TRBJ1-4	.	.	CASSIDRSYEKLFF	TGTGCCAGCAGCATCGACAGGTCTTATGAAAAACTGTTTTTT
TRBV5-4	TRBJ2-7	TRBD2	.	CASSLARTSGNYEQYF	TGTGCCAGCAGCTTGGCCAGGACTAGCGGGAATTACGAGCAGTACTTC
TRBV19	TRBJ2-1	.	.	CASSIPGMAINEQFF	TGTGCCAGTAGTATACCGGGTATGGCGATCAATGAGCAGTTCTTC
TRBV2	TRBJ1-3	TRBD1	.	CASSNRDRISGNTIYF	TGTGCCAGCAGTAACCGGGACAGAATCTCTGGAAACACCATATATTTT
TRBV5-1	TRBJ2-7	TRBD2	.	CASSREGSYEQYF	TGCGCCAGCAGCAGGGAGGGCTCCTACGAGCAGTACTTC
TRBV28	TRBJ2-7	.	.	CAIRRSGKAYEQYF	TGTGCCATCCGGCGGAGCGGAAAGGCCTACGAGCAGTACTTC
TRBV6-5	TRBJ2-5	TRBD1	.	CASSSNRGRETQYF	TGTGCCAGCAGTTCCAACAGGGGTAGGGAGACCCAGTACTTC
TRBV4-1	TRBJ2-7	.	.	CASSQDRRTEQYF	TGCGCCAGCAGCCAAGACAGGCGGACTGAGCAGTACTTC
TRBV18	TRBJ2-7	.	.	CASSSTESYEQYF	TGTGCCAGCTCATCCACAGAATCCTACGAGCAGTACTTC
TRBV23-1	TRBJ2-5	.	.	CASSHSGRDETQYF	TGCGCCAGCAGTCACTCCGGACGGGATGAGACCCAGTACTTC
TRBV9	TRBJ1-5	.	once	CASGQGVNQPQHF	TGTGCCAGCGGTCAGGGCGTCAATCAGCCCCAGCATTTT
TRBV10-2	TRBJ1-2	TRBD1	.	CASSVDRVYGYTF	TGCGCCAGCAGCGTGGACAGGGTCTATGGCTACACCTTC
TRBV5-6	TRBJ2-7	TRBD1	.	CASSSTGQESYEQYF	TGTGCCAGCAGCTCAACGGGACAGGAGTCATACGAGCAGTACTTC
TRBV19	TRBJ2-7	TRBD1	.	CASSIGQGSYEQYF	TGTGCCAGTAGTATAGGACAGGGTTCCTACGAGCAGTACTTC
TRBV19	TRBJ1-5	.	.	CASSIGGGDGPQHF	TGTGCCAGTAGTATCGGGGGAGGGGATGGGCCCCAGCATTTT
TRBV6-1	TRBJ2-7	TRBD1	.	CATGQGDYEQYF	TGTGCCACCGGACAGGGCGACTACGAGCAGTACTTC
TRBV6-6	TRBJ1-1	.	.	CASSYPTGQNTEAFF	TGTGCCAGCAGTTACCCTACCGGACAGAACACTGAAGCTTTCTTT
TRBV4-2	TRBJ2-5	TRBD1	.	CASSQEGQGARETQYF	TGTGCCAGCAGCCAAGAGGGACAGGGGGCACGGGAGACCCAGTACTTC
TRBV2	TRBJ2-7	TRBD2	.	CASAPGLAIEQYF	TGTGCCAGCGCCCCGGGACTAGCTATCGAGCAGTACTTC
TRBV27	TRBJ2-5	.	.	CASSLVFGQGMETQYF	TGTGCCAGCAGTTTAGTTTTTGGGCAGGGGATGGAGACCCAGTACTTC
TRBV5-6	TRBJ1-5	.	.	CASSLAGGSAGNQPQHF	TGTGCCAGCAGCTTGGCTGGGGGCTCGGCGGGCAATCAGCCCCAGCATTTT
TRBV28	TRBJ2-2	.	.	CASHFANTGELFF	TGTGCCAGCCACTTCGCGAACACCGGGGAGCTGTTTTTT
TRBV15	TRBJ1-1	.	.	CATSEKNTEAFF	TGTGCCACCAGCGAGAAGAACACTGAAGCTTTCTTT
TRBV6-5	TRBJ2-7	.	.	CASRPRGANYEQYF	TGTGCCAGCAGGCCGCGGGGAGCGAACTACGAGCAGTACTTC
TRBV6-6	TRBJ1-1	.	.	CASIRGAGTEAFF	TGTGCCAGCATACGGGGAGCCGGCACTGAAGCTTTCTTT
TRBV5-6	TRBJ2-7	.	.	CASSLAGMPYEQYF	TGTGCCAGCAGCTTGGCCGGGATGCCCTACGAGCAGTACTTC
TRBV5-1	TRBJ1-3	.	.	CASSTEGTSGNTIYF	TGCGCCAGCAGCACCGAAGGGACATCTGGAAACACCATATATTTT
TRBV5-6	TRBJ2-7	.	.	CASSFYPGVNYEQYF	TGTGCCAGCAGCTTCTATCCGGGGGTGAACTACGAGCAGTACTTC
TRBV10-3	TRBJ1-2	TRBD1	few	CATYPDRGTYTF	TGTGCCACCTACCCGGACAGGGGGACATACACCTTC
TRBV14	TRBJ1-1	TRBD1	few	CASRGQGASDTEAFF	TGTGCCAGCAGGGGACAGGGGGCATCAGACACTGAAGCTTTCTTT
TRBV19	TRBJ1-2	TRBD1	.	CASRDRGREGYTF	TGTGCCAGCCGGGACAGGGGGCGTGAGGGCTACACCTTC
TRBV14	TRBJ2-1	TRBD2	.	CASSQSSGSWNEQFF	TGTGCCAGCAGCCAGAGTAGCGGGAGCTGGAATGAGCAGTTCTTC
TRBV5-8	TRBJ2-3	.	.	CASSLIRGRGHTSTDTQYF	TGTGCCAGCAGCTTGATCAGGGGAAGAGGGCACACTAGCACAGATACGCAGTATTTT
TRBV6-6	TRBJ2-7	.	.	CASSDSIEQYF	TGTGCCAGCAGCGACTCGATTGAGCAGTACTTC
TRBV2	TRBJ1-2	.	.	CASKSGGSLYGYTF	TGTGCCAGCAAATCTGGCGGGTCCTTGTATGGCTACACCTTC
TRBV28	TRBJ1-1	.	.	CASRYHREMRTEAFF	TGTGCCAGCAGATACCACAGGGAAATGAGGACTGAAGCTTTCTTT
TRBV28	TRBJ2-2	.	.	CASSSSRAANTGELFF	TGTGCCAGCAGTTCCTCGCGCGCGGCTAACACCGGGGAGCTGTTTTTT
TRBV6-5	TRBJ1-5	.	.	CASSPFPDQPQHF	TGTGCCAGCAGCCCTTTTCCGGATCAGCCCCAGCATTTT
TRBV5-6	TRBJ2-7	TRBD1	.	CASSLGQGSWEQYF	TGTGCCAGCAGCTTGGGACAGGGGTCATGGGAGCAGTACTTC
TRBV7-9	TRBJ2-5	TRBD1	.	CASRWTGGLETQYF	TGTGCCAGCAGGTGGACAGGGGGTTTAGAGACCCAGTACTTC
TRBV28	TRBJ2-3	.	.	CASSFRGNTQYF	TGTGCCAGCAGCTTCCGGGGGAATACGCAGTATTTT
TRBV2	TRBJ1-1	.	.	CASSEVGSRTEAFF	TGTGCCAGCAGTGAAGTGGGTAGCCGCACTGAAGCTTTCTTT